Sequencing of this TCR beta chain was carried out in a study of blood T cell repertoires in COVID-19. As for the study in general: Specimens from acute and convalescent COVID-19 originated in the United States, Italy and Spain. The analysed material was cDNA or gDNA that came from T cells, B-cell-depleted T cells, or PBMCs.

This CDR3 is 9 amino acids long. In germline, CDR1 is SNHLY, CDR2 FYNNEI. Clones were sequenced by immunoSEQ multiplex PCR, and TCRdb holds only the in-frame ones, with some missing. The sample yields hundreds of thousands of clones, 80% seen once. Participant-given clinical history determined each cohort assignment. A word on this clone: The junction shows a germline mismatch at one end, possibly a read error.

The rearrangement links TRBV2 to TRBJ2-7; TRBD1 matches at 7 bases. The clonotype comes from a man aged 30-40 years with acute COVID-19. Sequencing used PBMCs or T cells enriched from blood (not recorded which). CDR3 loop: CASRMTGNF. The CDR3 DNA sequence: TGTGCCAGCAGGATGACAGGGAACTTC.